This T cell receptor beta chain came from a study of blood T cells in healthy people across ages. Study results and caveats: It was the long-lived donors that had more naive CD4+ cells and higher diversity than aged donors.

A note on this clonotype: Its target is unknown.

The authors ran a second PCR of about 6 to 11 cycles using a sample-barcoded 5' primer and a J-beta primer mix. Every cDNA was tagged by a template-switch adaptor with 12 random nucleotides. Per-sample output comprised a minimum of 2.5 million paired-end reads containing CDR3. TCRdb re-called the 5' RACE reads with MiXCR, one entry per CDR3 protein. The sample yields nearly 800,000 distinct CDR3 sequences, just over 55% seen once. The germline CDR1 and CDR2 sequences are DFQATT and SNEGSKA (reference sequence). The CDR3 contains 16 residues. The V end was cut by 0 bases, the J end by 8 bases, with 20 bases between. Peripheral blood, about 9.3 milliliters per donor, was collected.

The chain has TRBV20-1 and TRBJ2-4, with D possibly matching TRBD2 (5 bases). The origin of this receptor is a man in his forties in good health. The specimen was blood. The DNA of the CDR3 is TGCAGTGCTAGAGATCATGAAGGCCGGGGATGGGACATTCAGTACTTC. Amino acids: CSARDHEGRGWDIQYF.